This T cell receptor beta chain was profiled in a study of Tregs in tolerant kidney transplant recipients (dated by TCRdb to between 2018 and 2020). The study in broad terms: TCRbeta sequencing was used in the study to identify donor-specific regulatory T cells before combined kidney and bone marrow transplantation, and the identified cells were then tracked after transplant. The full study reports these points: In tolerant patients, donor-specific Tregs expanded more than Tregs overall, which suggests antigen-driven rather than nonspecific expansion. Expanding Tregs with activated donor B cells appeared to identify the most biologically relevant and donor-specific TCRbeta repertoire. Biological reproducibility was not directly addressed, though technical replication error appeared minimal. For some patients, the PCR primers changed as time went on, which meant samples from those patients could not be compared with one another at the nucleotide level. Because only a small number of patients were included, the study had limitations, and the results will need to be validated in larger populations as well as under other immunosuppression protocols.

Genomic DNA was extracted from sorted cells with the QIAGEN DNeasy Blood and Tissue Kit for TCRbeta CDR3 sequencing. Through immunoSEQ, high-throughput TCRbeta CDR3 sequencing was done commercially, including PCR amplification with internal controls and bias correction. In the authors' own workflow: Unique productive TCRbeta sequences were defined by CDR3 nucleotide sequence where primers matched, otherwise by CDR3 amino acid sequence with Vbeta and Jbeta genes. As a correction for sorting error, sequences shared between sorted populations at a frequency ratio of 2:1 or less were discarded, and the remaining shared sequences were assigned to the higher population. Sequences were defined as donor-reactive when expanded at least 5-fold in CFSE-low cells versus unstimulated cells and present at a frequency of at least 0.01% in CFSE-low cells. Jensen-Shannon divergence calculated on the top 100 TCRbeta sequences ranked by frequency was used to measure repertoire divergence. For any sample with multiple sequencing runs, sorting error was corrected in each run separately before the runs were pooled. This is the immuneACCESS table as TCRdb keeps it, with only in-frame sequences that have V and J called. A part of the clones is gone; compared with another copy, unresolved V genes explain less than half, and the rest is unexplained. That table furnishes V, J and clone size, whereas the DNA furnished D and trimming. This sample gives about 55,000 clones in total; about 90% of them show up just once. Clones ranked in the top ten supply about 15% of the sample.

Comments on this clone: It has no known antigen specificity. The record has no base qualities; no much larger clone is one base away.

Transplants used related donors with nonmyeloablative bone marrow transplantation; mixed chimerism was transient in the human trials. Unstimulated Tregs (CD4+CD25+CD127-), CD4+ non-Tregs (CD4+CD25-), CD4 and CD8 cells were FACS-sorted from thawed PBMCs. The patients were several recipients of combined kidney and bone marrow transplants from the ITN036ST trial, and samples were available only from these trial subjects. Healthy control blood was processed to PBMCs by Ficoll density gradient and cryopreserved, and patient PBMCs were collected before and after transplant. The CDR3 spans 15 residues, from the cysteine through the phenylalanine. Only the CDR3 portion is preserved as DNA: 45 bases, with reading frame beginning at the first base. Trimming removed 3 bases from V and 8 bases from J; the gene matches leave 10 bases unexplained. Sequences SGDLS (CDR1) and YYNGEE (CDR2) are obtained from the germline V gene.

This TCR came from a human patient who received a combined kidney and bone marrow transplant. Post transplant, some T cells may arise from the graft donor. The chain joins TRBV9 to TRBJ2-1; 8 central nucleotides agree with TRBD2. This material consisted of CD8+ T cells from blood (PBMCs), taken 24 months after the transplant. The base sequence is TGTGCCAGCAGCGCTTCCGGGACTAGTCGGGATGAGCAGTTCTTC. Translated, this is CASSASGTSRDEQFF.